This T cell receptor (beta chain) was retrieved from a study of blood T cells in healthy people across ages. This clonotype was observed a few times. With a J-beta primer mix and a sample-barcoded 5' primer, a second PCR ran about 7 to 12 cycles. TCRdb processed the 5' RACE reads anew with MiXCR; each CDR3 protein has one entry. Among some 1.8 million distinct CDR3 sequences, roughly 43% were seen once, and the ten largest hold 23%. The sequenced material came from blood. The receptor's source is a human donor in good health.

The CDR3 sequence: CASSLAGPYNSPLHF. In DNA form, the CDR3 reads TGCGCCAGCAGCTTGGCAGGGCCTTATAATTCACCCCTCCACTTT. V and J are TRBV5-1 and TRBJ1-6; tentatively, D is TRBD1 (5 bases). The length of the CDR3 is 15 residues. Germline CDR1 and CDR2: SGHRS and YFSETQ. The V gene lost 0 bases and the J gene lost 4 bases, with 8 bases spanning the gap.